The 9 T cell receptor beta chains listed next were all sequenced from one sample in a study of blood T cell repertoires in COVID-19. Produced via immunoSEQ multiplex PCR; TCRdb's table is partial and in-frame only. Altogether over 250,000 clones are present, approximately 83% being singletons, with the ten largest covering approximately 10%. The sample taken for sequencing was peripheral blood. These receptors all stem from a woman aged 45-59 years who had recovered from COVID-19.

The rearrangement links TRBV4-1 to TRBJ2-1; 7 bases match TRBD2. Germline CDR1 reads MGHRA; CDR2 reads YSYEKL. This CDR3 region has 14 residues. Trimming took 0 bases from V and 9 from J; bases not matched to a gene: 5. The CDR3 coding sequence is TGCGCCAGCAGCCAAGACGGCGGGAGCGTTGAGCAGTTCTTC. This sequence encodes CASSQDGGSVEQFF.

This clone was recorded only once. This chain joins TRBV6-2 or TRBV6-3 and TRBJ2-7, with no clear D. CDR1 is MNHEY, CDR2 SVGEGT, per germline. With 10 bases removed from V and 3 bases from J, the gap between germline ends came to 13 bases. The CDR3 is 12 residues long. CDR3 residues: CATTPSHYEQYF. In DNA, the CDR3 is TGTGCCACCACCCCGAGCCACTACGAGCAGTACTTC.

The chain couples TRBV6-5 to TRBJ2-4; tentatively, D is TRBD2 (5 bases). The CDR3 covers 14 residues. CDR1 is MNHEY and CDR2 is SVGAGI in the germline V gene. Trimming took off 7 bases at V and 0 bases at J, with 10 bases between the two ends. DNA for the CDR3: TGTGCCAGCATGGAGGCATTAGCCAAAAACATTCAGTACTTC. Its translation is CASMEALAKNIQYF.

The V call is TRBV3-1 (or the pseudogene TRBV3-2), the J call TRBJ1-5; a weak D match, TRBD1 (5 bases). The germline V and J ends were trimmed by 8 bases and 2 bases, with 10 bases remaining between them. CDR1 and CDR2 from the germline V gene are LGHDT and YNNKEL (reference sequence). The CDR3 totals 13 residues. The CDR3: CASQGSGNQPQHF. The DNA of the CDR3 is TGTGCCAGCCAGGGCTCAGGCAATCAGCCCCAGCATTTT.

The rearrangement joins TRBV4-3 to TRBJ2-3; 10 bases line up with TRBD2. The V segment lost 0 bases and the J segment 5 bases; nucleotides outside the gene matches: 8. Germline V gene data show CDR1 as LGHNA and CDR2 as YSLEER. The CDR3 extends over 17 amino acids. For the CDR3, the DNA is TGCGCCAGCAGCCAAGATTTTGCTAGCGGGAGCTTAGATACGCAGTATTTT. It yields the protein CASSQDFASGSLDTQYF.

The rearrangement joins TRBV5-4 to TRBJ1-2, with D unresolved. The CDR3 has 13 amino acids. Looked up from germline, CDR1 is SGHNT and CDR2 is YYREEE (reference sequence). V lost 2 bases and J lost 4, with 9 bases in between. The CDR3 reads CASSLGSVYGYTF. DNA for the CDR3: TGTGCCAGCAGCTTAGGCAGCGTCTATGGCTACACCTTC.

The V gene is TRBV5-1, the J gene TRBJ2-3; D perhaps matches TRBD1 (6 bases). Germline V gives CDR1 SGHRS, CDR2 YFSETQ. The length of the CDR3 is 13 residues. V was clipped by 2 bases and J by 6 bases, with 10 bases between them. CDR3 loop: CASSLGQGDTQYF. In DNA, the CDR3 is TGCGCCAGCAGCTTAGGGCAGGGGGATACGCAGTATTTT.

CDR3 amino acids: CASSETGGSEAFF. CDR3 in DNA: TGTGCCAGCAGTGAGACAGGGGGATCTGAAGCTTTCTTT. This chain joins TRBV9 and TRBJ1-1; 9 bases line up with TRBD1. Per germline, CDR1 SGDLS and CDR2 YYNGEE. This CDR3 has 13 residues. The ends lost 5 bases at V and 6 bases at J; junction bases unmatched: 5.

The J gene is TRBJ1-2, the V gene TRBV5-1; D is unclear. Looked up from germline, CDR1 is SGHRS and CDR2 is YFSETQ. The V end was cut by 4 bases, the J end by 5 bases, with 3 bases between. This CDR3 contains 10 residues. Here the CDR3 reads CASSQYGYTF. CDR3 in DNA: TGCGCCAGCAGCCAGTATGGCTACACCTTC. Looking up the rest from reference TRBV5-1 and TRBJ1-2 gives the full variable domain: KAGVTQTPRYLIKTRGQQVTLSCSPISGHRSVSWYQQTPGQGLQFLFEYFSETQRNKGNFPGRFSGRQFSNSRSEMNVSTLELGDSALYLCASSQYGYTFGSGTRLTVV.